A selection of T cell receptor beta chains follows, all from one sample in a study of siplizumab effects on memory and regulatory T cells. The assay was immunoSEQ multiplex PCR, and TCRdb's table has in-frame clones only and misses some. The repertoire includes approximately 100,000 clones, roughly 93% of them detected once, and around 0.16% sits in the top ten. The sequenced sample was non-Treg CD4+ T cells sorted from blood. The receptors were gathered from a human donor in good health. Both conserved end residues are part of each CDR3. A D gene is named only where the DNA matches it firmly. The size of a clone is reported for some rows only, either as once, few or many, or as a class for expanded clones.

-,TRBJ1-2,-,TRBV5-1,TGCGCCAGCAGCTTGATTGAAAGACAGACAGATGGCTACACCTTC,CASSLIERQTDGYTF
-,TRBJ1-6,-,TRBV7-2,TGTGCCAGCAGTACACAGAGCTCCTATAATTCACCCCTCCACTTT,CASSTQSSYNSPLHF
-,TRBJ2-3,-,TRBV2,TGTGCCAGCAGCGCCACCCAGACAGGCCCAGATACGCAGTATTTT,CASSATQTGPDTQYF
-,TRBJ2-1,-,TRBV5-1,TGCGCCAGCAGCTTGGCGGCGGAGAGGAATGAGCAGTTCTTC,CASSLAAERNEQFF
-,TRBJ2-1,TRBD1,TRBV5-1,TGCGCCAGCAGCGGGACAGGGGCCGCCTACAATGAGCAGTTCTTC,CASSGTGAAYNEQFF
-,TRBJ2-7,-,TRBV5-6,TGTGCCAGCAGCTCGGGAAGGGTCGAGCAGTACTTC,CASSSGRVEQYF
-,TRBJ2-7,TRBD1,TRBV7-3,TGTGCCAGCAGCCCAACAAGACAGGGCTACGAGCAGTACTTC,CASSPTRQGYEQYF
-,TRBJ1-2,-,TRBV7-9,TGTGCCAGCAGCTCCAAGGAAGCTAACTATGGCTACACCTTC,CASSSKEANYGYTF
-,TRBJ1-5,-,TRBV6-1,TGTGCCAGCGATCAGGGCGCCAATCAGCCCCAGCATTTT,CASDQGANQPQHF
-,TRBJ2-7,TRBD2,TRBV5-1,TGCGCCAGCAGCGTTACTGGCGGGGGGGCCGCCGAGCAGTACTTC,CASSVTGGGAAEQYF
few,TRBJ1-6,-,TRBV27,TGTGCCAGCAGTTTATGGCGGGGCCCCCACTTT,CASSLWRGPHF
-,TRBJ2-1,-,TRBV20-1,TGCAGTGCCAGTAGCGGAAATGAGCAGTTCTTC,CSASSGNEQFF
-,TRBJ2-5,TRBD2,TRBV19,TGTGCCAGTAGTGCGGGACTAGCGGGGGTTTCCGAGACCCAGTACTTC,CASSAGLAGVSETQYF
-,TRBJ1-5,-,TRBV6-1,TGTGCCAGCAGTGAAGGTCGGGGCTATAGCAATCAGCCCCAGCATTTT,CASSEGRGYSNQPQHF
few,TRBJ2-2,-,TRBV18,TGTGCCAGCTCACCCAACACCGGGGAGCTGTTTTTT,CASSPNTGELFF
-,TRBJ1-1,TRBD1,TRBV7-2,TGTGCCACTGAGGCGGCAGGGGGCCTTTGGGCTTTCTTT,CATEAAGGLWAFF
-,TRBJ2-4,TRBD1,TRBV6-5,TGTGCCAGCAGTTACCAGACAGGGGGCATATACATTCAGTACTTC,CASSYQTGGIYIQYF
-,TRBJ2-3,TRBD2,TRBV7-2,TGTGCCATTAGCGGGGGTATCACAGATACGCAGTATTTT,CAISGGITDTQYF
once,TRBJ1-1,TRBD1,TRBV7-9,TGTGCCAGCAGCTTTACGGGACAGGGTATTTTTGACACTGAAGCTTTCTTT,CASSFTGQGIFDTEAFF
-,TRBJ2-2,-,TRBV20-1,TGCAGTGCGAACCGGGGGGGGGAGCTGTTTTTT,CSANRGGELFF
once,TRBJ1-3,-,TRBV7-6,TGTGCCAGCAGCTTGGCCGGAGGGAATCTAAACACCATATATTTT,CASSLAGGNLNTIYF
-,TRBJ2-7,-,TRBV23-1,TGCGCCAGCGGCCACAGGGTCTTCCGGGCTTACGAGCAGTACTTC,CASGHRVFRAYEQYF
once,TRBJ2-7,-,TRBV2,TGTGCCAGCAGTGAAGCCCGCGGTGGACCGGCCGAGCAGTACTTC,CASSEARGGPAEQYF
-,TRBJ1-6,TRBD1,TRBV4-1,TGCGCCAGCAGCCAAGAATGGGGACAGCATAATTCACCCCTCCACTTT,CASSQEWGQHNSPLHF
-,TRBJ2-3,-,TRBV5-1,TGCGCCAGCAGCTTACAAGGGGCCTACACAGATACGCAGTATTTT,CASSLQGAYTDTQYF
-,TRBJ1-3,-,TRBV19,TGTGCCAGTAGTGAGGTTTTCTCTGGAAACACCATATATTTT,CASSEVFSGNTIYF
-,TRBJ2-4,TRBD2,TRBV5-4,TGTGCCAGCAGCCCGGTCGGGGGGGACATTCAGTACTTC,CASSPVGGDIQYF
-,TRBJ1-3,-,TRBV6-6,TGTGCCAGCAGCCTCCAGCGAAACACCATATATTTT,CASSLQRNTIYF
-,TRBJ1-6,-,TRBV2,TGTGCCAGCAGTGCCCAGGGTGGAGACAATTCACCCCTCCACTTT,CASSAQGGDNSPLHF
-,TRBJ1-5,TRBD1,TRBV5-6,TGTGCCAGCAGCTCGTTCGGACAGGGTAATCAGCCCCAGCATTTT,CASSSFGQGNQPQHF
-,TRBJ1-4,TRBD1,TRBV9,TGTGCCAGCAGCGCAGGACAGGGTCGCGAAAAACTGTTTTTT,CASSAGQGREKLFF